This T cell receptor beta chain was captured by sequencing in a study of cytomegalovirus exposure and HLA in healthy donors. There are 19 residues in the CDR3. Some clones are missing from TCRdb's copy, which holds only in-frame ones; the method was immunoSEQ multiplex PCR. The table records about 360,000 clones, 86% of them present only once. The sequenced material came from PBMCs. The TCR originated in a woman aged 18-29 years in good health and CMV-seronegative. The chain couples TRBV12-2 to TRBJ2-1; TRBD2 is taken as the D call from the table, unchecked against the DNA. TRBV12-2 is annotated as a pseudogene. CDR3 region: CASRKGGKVKRSPYNEQFF. The CDR3 bases are TGTGCAAGTCGGAAAGGCGGTAAGGTTAAGCGTAGCCCCTACAATGAGCAGTTCTTC.